These 8 T cell receptor beta chains came from one sample sequenced in a study of blood T cell repertoires in COVID-19. TCRdb's copy holds only in-frame clones and misses some; the assay was immunoSEQ multiplex PCR. This sample has tens of thousands of clones, with around 80% found just once. The sample was peripheral blood. The receptors here all came from a man in his sixties with active or convalescent COVID-19.

The chain links TRBV19 to TRBJ1-3; D not resolved. V was trimmed by 4 bases and J by 0 bases, leaving 10 bases between them. Germline CDR1 is LNHDA and CDR2 is SQIVND (reference sequence). The CDR3 covers 15 residues. CDR3 in DNA: TGTGCCAGTAGTAGCCGAGGAAGCTCTGGAAACACCATATATTTT. This translates into CASSSRGSSGNTIYF.

This clone was observed a few times. V gene TRBV29-1 combines with J gene TRBJ2-3; TRBD2 matches 13 bases. From germline, CDR1 is SQVTM and CDR2 ANQGSEA. The V gene end was trimmed by 3 bases and the J gene end by 0 bases; junction bases not matched to a gene: 3. The CDR3 spans 16 residues. The CDR3 bases are TGCAGCGTTGATACGGGACTAGCGGGGAGCACAGATACGCAGTATTTT. It is translated as CSVDTGLAGSTDTQYF.

The CDR3 reads CASSWGQTGYTF. In DNA, the CDR3 is TGTGCCAGCAGTTGGGGACAGACAGGCTACACCTTC. The rearrangement joins TRBV28 to TRBJ1-2, with TRBD1 identical over 7 bases. The CDR3 has 12 amino acids. The junction had 4 bases not matched to a gene; V was cut back by 4 bases and J by 8 bases. CDR1 and CDR2 from the germline V gene are MDHEN and SYDVKM.

A single count supports this clone. The rearrangement joins TRBV6-6 to TRBJ2-3; TRBD2 matches at 7 bases. The CDR3 is 15 residues long. Germline lookup yields CDR1 MNHNY and CDR2 SVGAGI (reference sequence). Unmatched junction bases numbered 8, after V lost 5 bases and J lost 3 bases. The chain's CDR3 is CASSSGEPGTDTQYF. The CDR3 coding sequence is TGTGCCAGCAGTAGCGGGGAGCCGGGGACAGATACGCAGTATTTT.

Points on this clone: The same CDR3 can be traced to other DNA sequences in this sample. The V gene is TRBV6-5, the J gene TRBJ1-1; tentatively, D is TRBD1 (5 bases). The V end lost 6 bases, the J end lost 3 bases, and 8 bases lay between the germline ends. The germline V gene has CDR1 MNHEY and CDR2 SVGAGI. The CDR3 extends over 12 amino acids. The CDR3 sequence: CASRGGHTEAFF. As DNA, the CDR3 is TGTGCCAGCAGGGGGGGACACACTGAAGCTTTCTTT.

The sample holds one count of this clone. The chain joins TRBV2 to TRBJ1-1; D gene ambiguous. The CDR3 covers 13 residues. CDR1 SNHLY and CDR2 FYNNEI come from the germline V gene. Trimming pared 1 base from V and 1 base from J, leaving 4 bases between. The CDR3 sequence: CASSEEQNTEAFF. The DNA of the CDR3 is TGTGCCAGCAGTGAAGAACAGAACACTGAAGCTTTCTTT. The whole variable domain, filled in from reference TRBV2 and TRBJ1-1, reads EPEVTQTPSHQVTQMGQEVILRCVPISNHLYFYWYRQILGQKVEFLVSFYNNEISEKSEIFDDQFSVERPDGSNFTLKIRSTKLEDSAMYFCASSEEQNTEAFFGQGTRLTVV.

In nucleotides, the CDR3 is TGTGCCAGCGGCGGGGAAACTGACTACAGCGAGCAGTACTTC. As protein: CASGGETDYSEQYF. V gene TRBV2 combines with J gene TRBJ2-7; possibly TRBD2 for D (6 bases). Germline V gene data show CDR1 as SNHLY and CDR2 as FYNNEI. V was shortened by 8 bases and J by 6 bases, with 20 bases between the two germline ends. CDR3 length: 14 residues.

This clone appeared a single time. This chain uses TRBV30 with TRBJ2-7, with D possibly TRBD2 on 6 matching bases. The CDR3 totals 15 residues. V gave up 4 bases and J gave up 0 bases, with 16 bases separating them. The germline gives CDR1 GTSNPN, CDR2 SVGIG (reference sequence). Here the CDR3 DNA reads TGTGCCTGGACCCTGGGGCTAGCGAGCTCCTACGAGCAGTACTTC. It is translated as CAWTLGLASSYEQYF.